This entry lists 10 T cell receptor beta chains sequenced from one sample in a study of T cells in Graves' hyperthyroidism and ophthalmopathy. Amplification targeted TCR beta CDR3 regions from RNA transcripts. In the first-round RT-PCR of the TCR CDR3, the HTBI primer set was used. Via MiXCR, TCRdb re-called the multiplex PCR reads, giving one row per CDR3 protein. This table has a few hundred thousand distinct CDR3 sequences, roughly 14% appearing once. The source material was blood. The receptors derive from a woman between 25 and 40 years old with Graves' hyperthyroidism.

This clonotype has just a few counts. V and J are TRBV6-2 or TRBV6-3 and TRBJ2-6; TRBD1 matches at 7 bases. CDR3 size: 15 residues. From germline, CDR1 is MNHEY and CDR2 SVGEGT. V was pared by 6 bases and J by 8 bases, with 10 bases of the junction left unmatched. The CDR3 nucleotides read TGTGCCAGCAGACCCGACAGGGAGCGGACCAACGTCCTGACTTTC. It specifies CASRPDRERTNVLTF.

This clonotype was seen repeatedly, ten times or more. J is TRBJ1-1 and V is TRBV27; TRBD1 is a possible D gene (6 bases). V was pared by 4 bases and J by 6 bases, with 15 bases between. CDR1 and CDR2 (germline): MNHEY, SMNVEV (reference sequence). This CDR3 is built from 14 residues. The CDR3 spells CASSYTGSNPEAFF. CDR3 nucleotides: TGTGCCAGCAGTTACACAGGGTCAAATCCTGAAGCTTTCTTT.

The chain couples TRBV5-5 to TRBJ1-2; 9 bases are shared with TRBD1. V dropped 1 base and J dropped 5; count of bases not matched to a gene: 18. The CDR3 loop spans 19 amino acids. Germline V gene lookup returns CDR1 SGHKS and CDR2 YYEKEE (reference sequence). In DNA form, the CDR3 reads TGTGCCAGCAGCTTGCGTGCCTCAAACACAGGGGGCATAATGTATGGCTACACCTTC. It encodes CASSLRASNTGGIMYGYTF. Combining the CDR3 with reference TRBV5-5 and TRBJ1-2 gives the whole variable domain DAGVTQSPTHLIKTRGQQVTLRCSPISGHKSVSWYQQVLGQGPQFIFQYYEKEERGRGNFPDRFSARQFPNYSSELNVNALLLGDSALYLCASSLRASNTGGIMYGYTFGSGTRLTVV.

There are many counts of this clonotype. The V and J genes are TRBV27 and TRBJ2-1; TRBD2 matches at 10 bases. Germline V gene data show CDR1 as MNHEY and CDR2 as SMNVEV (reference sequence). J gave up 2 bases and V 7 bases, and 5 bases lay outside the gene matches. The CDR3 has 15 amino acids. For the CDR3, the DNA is TGTGCCAGCACCATAGCGGGAGGACCCTACAATGAGCAGTTCTTC. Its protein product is CASTIAGGPYNEQFF.

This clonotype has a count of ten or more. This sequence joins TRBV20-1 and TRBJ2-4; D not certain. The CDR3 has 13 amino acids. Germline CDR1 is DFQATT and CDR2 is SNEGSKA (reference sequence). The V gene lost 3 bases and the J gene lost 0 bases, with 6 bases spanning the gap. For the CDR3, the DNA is TGCAGTGCTAGTCGGGTAGCCAAAAACATTCAGTACTTC. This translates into CSASRVAKNIQYF.

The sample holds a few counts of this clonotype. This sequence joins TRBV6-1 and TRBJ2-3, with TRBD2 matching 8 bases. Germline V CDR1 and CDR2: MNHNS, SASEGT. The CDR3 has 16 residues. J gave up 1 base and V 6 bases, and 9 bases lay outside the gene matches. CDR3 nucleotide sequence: TGTGCCAGCAGCCTTACTACTAGCGGACGCACAGATACGCAGTATTTT. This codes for CASSLTTSGRTDTQYF.

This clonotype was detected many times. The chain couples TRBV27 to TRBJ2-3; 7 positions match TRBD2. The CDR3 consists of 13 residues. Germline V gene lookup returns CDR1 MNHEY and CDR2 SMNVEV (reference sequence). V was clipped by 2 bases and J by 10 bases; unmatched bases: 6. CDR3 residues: CASSLNQGGAQYF. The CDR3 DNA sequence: TGTGCCAGCAGTTTAAACCAGGGAGGGGCGCAGTATTTT.

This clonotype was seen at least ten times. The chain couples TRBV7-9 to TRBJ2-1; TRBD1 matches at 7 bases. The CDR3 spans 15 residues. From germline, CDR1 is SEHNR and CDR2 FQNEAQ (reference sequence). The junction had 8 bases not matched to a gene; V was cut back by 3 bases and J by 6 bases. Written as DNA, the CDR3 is TGTGCCAGCAGCTTGTGGCAGGGGGTCGGCAATGAGCAGTTCTTC. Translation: CASSLWQGVGNEQFF.

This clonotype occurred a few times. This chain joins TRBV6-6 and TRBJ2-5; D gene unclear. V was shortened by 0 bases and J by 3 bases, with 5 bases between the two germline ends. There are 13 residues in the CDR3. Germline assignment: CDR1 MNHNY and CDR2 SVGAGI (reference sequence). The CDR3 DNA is TGTGCCAGCAGTTACTCGTGGGAAGAGACCCAGTACTTC. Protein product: CASSYSWEETQYF.

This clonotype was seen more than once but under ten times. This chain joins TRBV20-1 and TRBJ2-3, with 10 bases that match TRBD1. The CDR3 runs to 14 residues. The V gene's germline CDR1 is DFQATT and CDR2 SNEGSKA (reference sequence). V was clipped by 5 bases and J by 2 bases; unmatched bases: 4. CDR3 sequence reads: CSAAGTGDTDTQYF. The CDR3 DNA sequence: TGCAGTGCTGCCGGGACAGGGGACACAGATACGCAGTATTTT.